A selection of T cell receptor beta chains follows, all from one sample in a study of T cells in Graves' hyperthyroidism and ophthalmopathy. TCRdb passed the multiplex PCR reads through MiXCR, listing each CDR3 protein once. The repertoire holds 85,000 to 110,000 distinct CDR3 sequences, with 40% to 50% as singletons. Source material: blood. These receptors originate from a man in his forties with Graves' hyperthyroidism. CDR3s include the opening cysteine and the closing phenylalanine or tryptophan. Fields, in order: clone size, V gene, D gene, CDR3 length, J gene, CDR3 DNA, CDR3 protein. The D gene is left open where the match is weak. Not all rows give a size; the values are once, few, many and, for expanded clones, a class.

>many|TRBV9|NA|13|TRBJ2-1
TGTGCCAGCAGCGTACGTGGGGGTAATGAGCAGTTCTTC
CASSVRGGNEQFF
>NA|TRBV7-3|NA|13|TRBJ2-1
TGTGCCAGCAGCCCCGGGGGAAGGAATGAGCAGTTCTTC
CASSPGGRNEQFF
>NA|TRBV20-1|TRBD1|20|TRBJ1-1
TGCAGTGCTGGGTACCCTGGACTAGCGGGCACAGGGGGGATGAACACTGAAGCTTTCTTT
CSAGYPGLAGTGGMNTEAFF
>NA|TRBV3-1|TRBD1|14|TRBJ1-1
TGTGCCAGCAGCCCTGGGACAGGCCACACTGAAGCTTTCTTT
CASSPGTGHTEAFF
>NA|TRBV19|NA|15|TRBJ1-2
TGTGCCAGTAGTATCCAACTAACTAGTTCCTATGGCTACACCTTC
CASSIQLTSSYGYTF
>many|TRBV7-9|NA|17|TRBJ2-2
TGTGCCAGCAGCTTAGCCGCGTCTAGCATGGGCACCGGGGAGCTGTTTTTT
CASSLAASSMGTGELFF
>many|TRBV20-1|NA|15|TRBJ1-5
TGCAGTGCTAGAGAGGCCCAGGGTCGCAATCAGCCCCAGCATTTT
CSAREAQGRNQPQHF
>NA|TRBV2|NA|16|TRBJ1-6
TGTGCTAGCAGCTCAAGCGGGAGGATGGGTAATTCACCCCTCCACTTT
CASSSSGRMGNSPLHF
>many|TRBV6-5|NA|11|TRBJ2-7
TGTGCCAGCAGTTACAAATACGAGCAGTACTTC
CASSYKYEQYF
>many|TRBV5-5|NA|16|TRBJ2-5
TGTGCCAGCAGCCCCTTGTATAACAGGCGAGGAGAGACCCAGTACTTC
CASSPLYNRRGETQYF
>NA|TRBV15|NA|14|TRBJ2-7
TGTGCCACCAGCAGTCTACGGGACGGCTACGAGCAGTACTTC
CATSSLRDGYEQYF
>many|TRBV2|TRBD1|14|TRBJ1-6
TGTGCCAGCAGCGGGGGGACAGGGGTCTCACCCCTCCACTTT
CASSGGTGVSPLHF
>NA|TRBV11-2|NA|17|TRBJ1-3
TGTGCCAGCAGCTCCGCGGACAAGGGTCTCTCTGGAAACACCATATATTTT
CASSSADKGLSGNTIYF
>NA|TRBV25-1|NA|19|TRBJ2-7
TGTGCCAGCAGTCCTGGAAGGGGGGTTAGCGGGTGGAACTCCTACGAGCAGTACTTC
CASSPGRGVSGWNSYEQYF
>many|TRBV7-9|TRBD1|15|TRBJ2-1
TGTGCCAGCAGCTACGGGACAGAGATTTACAATGAGCAGTTCTTC
CASSYGTEIYNEQFF
>NA|TRBV7-8|NA|18|TRBJ1-4
TGTGCCAGCAGCTTAGTGGGGGGGGCTAGCGGCTACAATGAAAAACTGTTTTTT
CASSLVGGASGYNEKLFF
>many|TRBV6-2/TRBV6-3|NA|14|TRBJ2-7
TGTGCCAGCACTGACACCAGAGGGGCCTACGAGCAGTACTTC
CASTDTRGAYEQYF
>NA|TRBV29-1|TRBD1|11|TRBJ1-2
TGCAGCGTTGGACAGGGAGGTGGCTACACCTTC
CSVGQGGGYTF
>once|TRBV7-3|NA|15|TRBJ2-3
TGTGCCAGCAGACTCTCGGGGCGGGGAGCAGATACGCAGTATTTT
CASRLSGRGADTQYF
>many|TRBV9|NA|14|TRBJ1-1
TGTGCCAGCAGCCCCAGGGAGGGTGGGGGTAAAGCTTTCTTT
CASSPREGGGKAFF
>NA|TRBV9|TRBD2|14|TRBJ2-1
TGTGCCAGCAGTACTAGCGGGGTATACAATGAGCAGTTCTTC
CASSTSGVYNEQFF
>many|TRBV14|TRBD1|17|TRBJ1-2
TGTGCCAGCAGCCAAGTTGATTGGAGACAGGGTGACTATGGCTACACCTTC
CASSQVDWRQGDYGYTF
>many|TRBV11-2|NA|14|TRBJ1-4
TGTGCCAGCAGCTTCCTGGGGCTAGGGGAAAAACTGTTTTTT
CASSFLGLGEKLFF
>NA|TRBV15|NA|14|TRBJ1-2
TGTGCCACCAGCAGAGATAGGACGGCCTCTGGAAACACCTTC
CATSRDRTASGNTF
>many|TRBV4-3|NA|17|TRBJ2-6
TGCGCCAGCAGCCAAGATCGAGGGCTCTCTGGGGCCAACGTCCTGACTTTC
CASSQDRGLSGANVLTF
>NA|TRBV6-1|TRBD1|16|TRBJ2-1
TGTGCCAGCAGTGAGGGTGGGGACAGGGGGGTCAATGAGCAGTTCTTC
CASSEGGDRGVNEQFF
>many|TRBV5-1|NA|14|TRBJ2-6
TGCGCCAGCAAGAGGGTGCCTGGGGCCAACGTCCTGACTTTC
CASKRVPGANVLTF
>many|TRBV5-1|TRBD2|13|TRBJ2-5
TGCGCCAGCAGCCTGGGGGGGTTGGAGACCCAGTACTTC
CASSLGGLETQYF
>NA|TRBV9|NA|13|TRBJ2-2
TGTGCCAGCAGCACGCGGGACACCGGGGAGCTGTTTTTT
CASSTRDTGELFF
>many|TRBV6-5|NA|15|TRBJ2-2
TGTGCCAGCAGCCGCGGACAGCTCTGGGGCGGGGAGCTGTTTTTT
CASSRGQLWGGELFF